This TCR beta chain was documented in a study of T cells in Graves' hyperthyroidism and ophthalmopathy. Amplified TCR beta CDR3 regions came from RNA transcripts. The HTBI primer set was used in a first-round RT-PCR of the TCR CDR3. TCRdb reprocessed the multiplex PCR reads via MiXCR and lists one record per CDR3 protein. The data show roughly 570,000 distinct CDR3 sequences, 46% seen once. Together with thyroid ultrasound, orbital computed tomography, serum thyroxine and TRAb, clinical symptoms were used for diagnoses. Remarks on this clonotype: The junction differs from germline at one of its ends, possibly a read error.

This CDR3 contains 13 residues. Germline V gives CDR1 PRHDT, CDR2 FYEKMQ (reference sequence). Sequencing was performed on peripheral blood or thyroid tissue (not recorded which). The gene calls are TRBV13 and TRBJ1-2, with a weak D call TRBD1 (6 bases). The clonotype comes from a woman under 30 with Graves' hyperthyroidism. The CDR3, as DNA: TGTGCCAGCAGCTTGAACGGGGGCTCTGGCTGCACCTTC. Translating gives CASSLNGGSGCTF. Together with reference TRBV13 and TRBJ1-2, the CDR3 gives the full variable domain: AAGVIQSPRHLIKEKRETATLKCYPIPRHDTVYWYQQGPGQDPQFLISFYEKMQSDKGSIPDRFSAQQFSDYHSELNMSSLELGDSALYFCASSLNGGSGCTFGSGTRLTVV.